These 23 T cell receptor beta chains were all obtained from the same sample, sequenced in a study of blood T cell repertoires in COVID-19. Clones were sequenced by immunoSEQ multiplex PCR, and TCRdb holds only the in-frame ones, with some missing. The table has around 140,000 clones, 80% to 85% seen once; the top ten hold roughly 8%. Material: peripheral blood. The receptors derive from a human donor in a cohort sampled during active COVID-19.

A few counts support this clone. This sequence joins TRBV6-2 or TRBV6-3 and TRBJ2-7; 13 bases line up with TRBD2. CDR3 size: 15 residues. V lost 0 bases and J lost 8; bases outside the gene matches: 4. The germline CDR1 and CDR2 sequences are MNHEY and SVGEGT. The DNA for the CDR3 is TGTGCCAGCAGTTACTCTGTGGGGACTAGCGGGAAGCAGTACTTC. This encodes CASSYSVGTSGKQYF.

The CDR3 sequence is CASSQDYGLVEETQYF. For the CDR3, the DNA is TGCGCCAGCAGCCAAGATTACGGTCTAGTTGAGGAGACCCAGTACTTC. The chain uses TRBV4-3 and TRBJ2-5; D is ambiguous. The germline V gene has CDR1 LGHNA and CDR2 YSLEER. The CDR3 covers 16 residues. Trimming took 0 bases from V and 5 from J, leaving 16 bases between them.

CDR3 loop: CASSEGAGHGYTF. CDR3 DNA sequence: TGTGCCAGCAGTGAAGGGGCAGGTCATGGCTACACCTTC. This sequence joins TRBV6-1 and TRBJ1-2; D is ambiguous. CDR1 is MNHNS and CDR2 is SASEGT in the germline V gene. V was clipped by 1 base and J by 6 bases, with 9 bases between them. There are 13 residues in the CDR3.

The V call is TRBV4-1, the J call TRBJ2-3; D is undetermined. The CDR3 spans 18 residues. V was trimmed by 3 bases and J by 3 bases, leaving 22 bases between them. In germline, CDR1 is MGHRA, CDR2 YSYEKL. The CDR3 protein is CASSHAPNDGLGTDTQYF. The CDR3 nucleotides are TGCGCCAGCAGCCATGCCCCAAACGATGGTCTCGGGACAGATACGCAGTATTTT.

The chain couples TRBV11-2 to TRBJ2-7; D is perhaps TRBD1 (6 bases). This CDR3 contains 15 residues. The V end was cut by 6 bases, the J end by 4 bases, with 19 bases between. Germline V CDR1 and CDR2: SGHAT, FQNNGV. The CDR3: CASRVLSGASYEQYF. CDR3 sequence (DNA): TGTGCCAGCAGGGTCCTGTCAGGGGCATCGTACGAGCAGTACTTC.

Only one count was recorded for this clone. This chain links TRBV9 with TRBJ2-7; a weak D match, TRBD1 (5 bases). The CDR3 runs to 16 residues. V was shortened by 3 bases and J by 3 bases, with 19 bases between the two germline ends. The germline V gene encodes CDR1 SGDLS and CDR2 YYNGEE. CDR3 sequence reads: CASSGETTATYYEQYF. Written as DNA, the CDR3 is TGTGCCAGCAGCGGAGAGACGACAGCAACCTACTACGAGCAGTACTTC.

The CDR3 DNA is TGTGCCAGCAGCCCAGAGCGGACTAGCGGGAGGCGGTTCTTC. Amino acids: CASSPERTSGRRFF. The rearrangement links TRBV7-3 to TRBJ2-1; TRBD2 agrees at 14 bases. Germline trimming cut 5 bases from V and 15 bases from J; bases unmatched to any gene: 9. Per the germline V gene, CDR1 is SGHTA and CDR2 is FQGTGA. The CDR3 totals 14 residues.

This clone appeared once. This chain uses TRBV4-3 with TRBJ2-1, with D tentatively TRBD2 (5 bases). The length of the CDR3 is 14 residues. Germline values: CDR1 LGHNA, CDR2 YSLEER. Trimming took 8 bases from V and 4 from J, leaving 15 bases between them. CDR3 protein: CASGKSWEYNEQFF. The CDR3 nucleotides read TGCGCCAGCGGAAAATCCTGGGAGTACAATGAGCAGTTCTTC.

In this sample, this clone turned up a few times. The J gene is TRBJ1-2, the V gene TRBV14, with 7 bases aligning to TRBD1. The CDR3 is made up of 14 amino acids. With 3 bases clipped from V and 5 bases from J, the junction kept 6 bases outside the gene matches. Germline values: CDR1 SGHDN, CDR2 FVKESK. The chain's CDR3 is CASSHKTGQYGYTF. CDR3 DNA: TGTGCCAGCAGCCATAAGACGGGACAGTATGGCTACACCTTC. Drawing the rest from reference TRBV14 and TRBJ1-2, the complete variable domain is EAGVTQFPSHSVIEKGQTVTLRCDPISGHDNLYWYRRVMGKEIKFLLHFVKESKQDESGMPNNRFLAERTGGTYSTLKVQPAELEDSGVYFCASSHKTGQYGYTFGSGTRLTVV.

This chain uses TRBV18 with TRBJ2-1; TRBD2 agrees at 8 bases. Germline values: CDR1 KGHSH, CDR2 LQKENI. The CDR3 runs 16 residues. J was trimmed by 5 bases and V by 0 bases; bases with no gene match: 6. The CDR3 region is CASSPPGLGFNNEQFF. The CDR3 DNA sequence: TGTGCCAGCTCACCACCGGGACTAGGGTTTAACAATGAGCAGTTCTTC.

This clone has just a few counts. The CDR3 loop reads CASSPPTSGSQGGELFF. Written as DNA, the CDR3 is TGTGCCAGCTCACCACCGACTAGCGGGAGCCAGGGCGGGGAGCTGTTTTTT. The chain joins TRBV18 to TRBJ2-2; TRBD2 agrees at 12 bases. V shed 0 bases and J 7 bases; nucleotides not matched to a gene: 6. Per the germline V gene, CDR1 is KGHSH and CDR2 is LQKENI. CDR3 length: 17 amino acids.

This clone has only one observation. J is TRBJ2-1 and V is TRBV3-1 (or the pseudogene TRBV3-2); D gene unclear. The V gene's germline CDR1 is LGHDT and CDR2 YNNKEL (reference sequence). CDR3 length: 16 amino acids. V was cut by 3 bases and J by 0 bases, with 12 bases left in between. This chain's CDR3 is CASSQVVSSSYNEQFF. The CDR3 DNA is TGTGCCAGCAGCCAGGTAGTCTCAAGCTCCTACAATGAGCAGTTCTTC.

The count of this clone is one. The chain employs TRBV11-2 and TRBJ1-6, with D perhaps matching TRBD1 (6 bases). Germline V gene sequence: CDR1 SGHAT, CDR2 FQNNGV. Trimming stripped 4 bases from V and 0 bases from J, with 19 bases between. The CDR3 runs 19 residues. The CDR3 here is CASSSRTQGRGSYNSPLHF. The DNA of the CDR3 is TGTGCCAGCAGCTCGAGAACGCAGGGGAGGGGCTCCTATAATTCACCCCTCCACTTT.

V is TRBV4-3 and J is TRBJ2-6; 11 nucleotides line up with TRBD1. The CDR3 is made up of 20 amino acids. Per germline, CDR1 LGHNA and CDR2 YSLEER. V gave up 5 bases and J gave up 3 bases; unmatched junction bases: 15. The DNA for the CDR3 is TGCGCCAGCAGCATCCGCGCCGCCGGGACAGGGGGGCTTGGGGCCAACGTCCTGACTTTC. Its protein product is CASSIRAAGTGGLGANVLTF.

The V and J genes are TRBV6-5 and TRBJ2-3; 11 nucleotides agree with TRBD2. The CDR3 contains 15 residues. Per the germline V gene, CDR1 is MNHEY and CDR2 is SVGAGI. V dropped 6 bases and J dropped 5; count of bases not matched to a gene: 7. CDR3 sequence: CASRRGTSGLDTQYF. CDR3 nucleotides: TGTGCCAGCAGAAGGGGGACTAGCGGATTAGATACGCAGTATTTT.

This clone was counted a few times. This rearrangement joins TRBV7-3 to TRBJ2-7; 13 bases match TRBD2. The V segment lost 8 bases and the J segment 4 bases; nucleotides outside the gene matches: 8. The CDR3 is 15 residues long. Germline V gene lookup returns CDR1 SGHTA and CDR2 FQGTGA. The chain's CDR3 is CASRRTSGSWYEQYF. The CDR3 nucleotides read TGTGCCAGCCGACGGACTAGCGGGAGTTGGTACGAGCAGTACTTC.

This clone was recorded a few times. The chain carries TRBV5-6 and TRBJ2-2; perhaps TRBD2 as D (7 bases). Germline values: CDR1 SGHDT, CDR2 YYEEEE. The CDR3 extends over 14 amino acids. V shed 1 base and J shed 7 bases, with 11 bases lying between them. The CDR3 sequence is CASSLRGAGGELFF. DNA of the CDR3: TGTGCCAGCAGCTTGCGGGGGGCTGGCGGGGAGCTGTTTTTT.

The chain combines TRBV7-3 with TRBJ2-1, with 9 bases identical to TRBD2. J lost 9 bases, V lost 1 base, and 7 bases had no gene match. CDR1 and CDR2 from the germline V gene are SGHTA and FQGTGA. CDR3 length: 15 residues. The CDR3 loop is CASSLISGSGFEQFF. CDR3 nucleotides: TGTGCCAGCAGCTTAATTAGCGGGAGCGGTTTTGAGCAGTTCTTC. The full variable domain, with the rest looked up from reference TRBV7-3 and TRBJ2-1, is GAGVSQTPSNKVTEKGKYVELRCDPISGHTALYWYRQSLGQGPEFLIYFQGTGAADDSGLPNDRFFAVRPEGSVSTLKIQRTERGDSAVYLCASSLISGSGFEQFFGPGTRLTVL.

This clone was seen more than once but under ten times. V gene TRBV6-6 combines with J gene TRBJ1-5; D not resolved. Trimming took off 6 bases at V and 7 bases at J, with 10 bases between the two ends. The CDR3 covers 12 residues. From germline, CDR1 is MNHNY and CDR2 SVGAGI (reference sequence). The CDR3 loop is CASRNTEQPQHF. The CDR3 coding sequence is TGTGCCAGCAGAAACACCGAACAGCCCCAGCATTTT.

The DNA of the CDR3 is TGTGCCAGCAGTGAATCGGGGAGGGTTAGGCGGAATGAGCAGTTCTTC. It encodes CASSESGRVRRNEQFF. The rearrangement uses TRBV25-1 and TRBJ2-1; 7 bases map to TRBD2. The germline gives CDR1 MGHDK, CDR2 SYGVNS. The CDR3 spans 16 residues. V lost 1 base to trimming and J lost 7 bases; unmatched junction nucleotides: 10.

This sequence joins TRBV7-8 and TRBJ2-7, with a possible D match to TRBD2 (6 bases). V was trimmed by 1 base and J by 6 bases, leaving 19 bases between them. The CDR3 is 16 amino acids. The germline CDR1 and CDR2 sequences are SGHVS and FQNEAQ. CDR3 sequence: CASSLVGGTRDSEQYF. For the CDR3, the DNA is TGTGCCAGCAGCTTAGTCGGCGGGACGAGGGATAGCGAGCAGTACTTC.

The chain is built from TRBV6-2 or TRBV6-3 and TRBJ2-7, with 13 bases matching TRBD2. The germline gives CDR1 MNHEY, CDR2 SVGEGT. Unmatched junction bases numbered 6, after V lost 4 bases and J lost 6 bases. CDR3 length equals 15 residues. The CDR3 bases are TGTGCCAGCAGTTTAGGACTAGCGGGAGTATTCGAGCAGTACTTC. Its translation is CASSLGLAGVFEQYF.

The gene calls are TRBV25-1 and TRBJ2-1; D unclear. This CDR3 spans 13 amino acids. The germline V and J ends were trimmed by 7 bases and 0 bases, with 7 bases remaining between them. Germline V CDR1 and CDR2: MGHDK, SYGVNS. This CDR3 is CASTVSSYNEQFF. Here the CDR3 DNA reads TGTGCCAGCACGGTAAGCTCCTACAATGAGCAGTTCTTC.